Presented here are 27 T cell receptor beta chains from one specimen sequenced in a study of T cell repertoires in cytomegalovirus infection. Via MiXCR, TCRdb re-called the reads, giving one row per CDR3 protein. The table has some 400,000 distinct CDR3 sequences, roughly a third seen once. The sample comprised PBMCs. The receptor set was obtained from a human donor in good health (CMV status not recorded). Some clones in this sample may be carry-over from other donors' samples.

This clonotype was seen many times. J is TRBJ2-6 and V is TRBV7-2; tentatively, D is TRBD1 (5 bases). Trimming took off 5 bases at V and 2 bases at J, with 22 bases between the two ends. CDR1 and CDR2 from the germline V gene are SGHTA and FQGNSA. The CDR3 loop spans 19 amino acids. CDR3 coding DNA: TGTGCCAGCAGCCAACTAACGGGTCAGGGAACCCCTGGGGCCAACGTCCTGACTTTC. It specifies CASSQLTGQGTPGANVLTF.

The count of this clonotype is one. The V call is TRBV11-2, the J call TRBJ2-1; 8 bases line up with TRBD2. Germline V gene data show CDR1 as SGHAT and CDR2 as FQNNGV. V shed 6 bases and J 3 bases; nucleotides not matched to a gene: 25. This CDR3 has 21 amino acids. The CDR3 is CASRRGGRARDPRLIYNEQFF. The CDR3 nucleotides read TGTGCCAGCAGGCGCGGGGGGAGGGCCCGAGACCCCCGATTAATCTACAATGAGCAGTTCTTC. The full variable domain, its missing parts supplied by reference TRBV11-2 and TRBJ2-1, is EAGVAQSPRYKIIEKRQSVAFWCNPISGHATLYWYQQILGQGPKLLIQFQNNGVVDDSQLPKDRFSAERLKGVDSTLKIQPAKLEDSAVYLCASRRGGRARDPRLIYNEQFFGPGTRLTVL.

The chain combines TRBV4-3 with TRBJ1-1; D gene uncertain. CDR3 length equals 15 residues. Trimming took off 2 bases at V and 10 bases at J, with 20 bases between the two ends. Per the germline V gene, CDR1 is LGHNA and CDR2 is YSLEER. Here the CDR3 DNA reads TGCGCCAGCAGCCAACCAACTTGGCCGGCTACGGGAGCTTTCTTT. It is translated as CASSQPTWPATGAFF.

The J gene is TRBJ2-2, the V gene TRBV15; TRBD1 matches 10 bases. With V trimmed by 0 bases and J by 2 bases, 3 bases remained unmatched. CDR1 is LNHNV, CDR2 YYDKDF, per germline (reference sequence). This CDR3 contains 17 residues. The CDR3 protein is CATSRDGQGDNTGELFF. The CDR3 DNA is TGTGCCACCAGCAGAGATGGACAGGGGGATAACACCGGGGAGCTGTTTTTT. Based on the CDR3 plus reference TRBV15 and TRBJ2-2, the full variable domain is DAMVIQNPRYQVTQFGKPVTLSCSQTLNHNVMYWYQQKSSQAPKLLFHYYDKDFNNEADTPDNFQSRRPNTSFCFLDIRSPGLGDTAMYLCATSRDGQGDNTGELFFGEGSRLTVL.

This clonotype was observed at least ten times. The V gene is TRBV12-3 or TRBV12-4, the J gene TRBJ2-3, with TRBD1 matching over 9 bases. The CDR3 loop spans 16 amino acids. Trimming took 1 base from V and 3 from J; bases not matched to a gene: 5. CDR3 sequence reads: CASSLGGTGRTDTQYF. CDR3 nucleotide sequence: TGTGCCAGCAGTTTAGGGGGGACAGGGCGAACAGATACGCAGTATTTT.

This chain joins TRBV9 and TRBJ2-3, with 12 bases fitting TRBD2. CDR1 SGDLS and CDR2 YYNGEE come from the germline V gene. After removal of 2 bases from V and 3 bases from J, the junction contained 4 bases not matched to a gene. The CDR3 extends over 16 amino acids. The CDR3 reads CASSVLAGGLTDTQYF. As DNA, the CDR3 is TGTGCCAGCAGCGTCCTAGCGGGGGGGCTGACAGATACGCAGTATTTT.

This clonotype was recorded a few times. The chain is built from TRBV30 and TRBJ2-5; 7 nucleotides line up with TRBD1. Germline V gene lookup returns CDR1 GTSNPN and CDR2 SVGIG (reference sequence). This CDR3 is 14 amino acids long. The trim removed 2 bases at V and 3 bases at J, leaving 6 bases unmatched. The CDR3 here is CAWSMGQKKETQYF. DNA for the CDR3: TGTGCCTGGAGTATGGGACAGAAAAAAGAGACCCAGTACTTC.

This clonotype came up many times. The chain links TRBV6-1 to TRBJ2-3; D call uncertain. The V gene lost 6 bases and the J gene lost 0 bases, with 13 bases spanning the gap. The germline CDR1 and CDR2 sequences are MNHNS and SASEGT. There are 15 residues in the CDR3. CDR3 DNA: TGTGCCAGCAGGCCTCCAAAGTACAGCACAGATACGCAGTATTTT. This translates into CASRPPKYSTDTQYF.

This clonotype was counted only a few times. The CDR3 DNA follows: TGTGCCAGCAGTTATCCGAAGGGCCTTTTCTATGGCACAGATACGCAGTATTTT. Translating gives CASSYPKGLFYGTDTQYF. J is TRBJ2-3 and V is TRBV6-2 or TRBV6-3; the D is unclear. Germline V CDR1 and CDR2: MNHEY, SVGEGT. The CDR3 has 18 residues. V lost 3 bases and J lost 1, with 20 bases in between.

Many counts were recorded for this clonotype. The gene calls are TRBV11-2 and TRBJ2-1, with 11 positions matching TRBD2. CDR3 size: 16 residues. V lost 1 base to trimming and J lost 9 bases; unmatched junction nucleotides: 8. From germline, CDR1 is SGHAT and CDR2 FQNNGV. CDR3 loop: CASSLGGLAGGGEQFF. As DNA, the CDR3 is TGTGCCAGCAGCTTAGGTGGGCTAGCGGGGGGAGGTGAGCAGTTCTTC.

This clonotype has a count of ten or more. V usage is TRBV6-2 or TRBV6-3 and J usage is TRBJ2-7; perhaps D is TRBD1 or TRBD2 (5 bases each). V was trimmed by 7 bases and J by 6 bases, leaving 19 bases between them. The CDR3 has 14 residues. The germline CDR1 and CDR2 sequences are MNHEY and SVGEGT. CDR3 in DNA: TGTGCCAGCATCTCCCGGGACGGCCTCGGCGAGCAGTACTTC. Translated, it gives CASISRDGLGEQYF.

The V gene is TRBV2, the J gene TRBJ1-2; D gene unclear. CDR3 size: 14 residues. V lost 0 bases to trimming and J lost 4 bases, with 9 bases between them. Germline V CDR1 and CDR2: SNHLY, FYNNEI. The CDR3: CASSEASRSYGYTF. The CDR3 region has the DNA TGTGCCAGCAGTGAAGCTAGTCGGAGCTATGGCTACACCTTC.

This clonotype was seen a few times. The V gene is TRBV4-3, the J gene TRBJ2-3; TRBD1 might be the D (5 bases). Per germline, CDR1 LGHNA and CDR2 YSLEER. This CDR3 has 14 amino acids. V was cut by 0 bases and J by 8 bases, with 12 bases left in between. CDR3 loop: CASSQDWGQGTQYF. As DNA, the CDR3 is TGCGCCAGCAGCCAAGATTGGGGCCAGGGTACGCAGTATTTT.

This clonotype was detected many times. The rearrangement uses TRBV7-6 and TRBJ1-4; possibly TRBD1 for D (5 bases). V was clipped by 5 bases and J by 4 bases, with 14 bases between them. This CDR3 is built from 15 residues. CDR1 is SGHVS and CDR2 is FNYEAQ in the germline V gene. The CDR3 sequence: CASSLGGVGNEKLFF. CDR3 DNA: TGTGCCAGCAGCCTCGGGGGGGTTGGTAATGAAAAACTGTTTTTT.

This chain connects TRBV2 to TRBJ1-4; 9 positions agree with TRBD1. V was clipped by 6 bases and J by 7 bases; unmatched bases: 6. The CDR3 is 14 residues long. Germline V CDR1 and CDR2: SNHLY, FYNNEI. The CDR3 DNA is TGTGCCAGCAGGGGACAGGGCGGGGGTGAAAAACTGTTTTTT. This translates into CASRGQGGGEKLFF.

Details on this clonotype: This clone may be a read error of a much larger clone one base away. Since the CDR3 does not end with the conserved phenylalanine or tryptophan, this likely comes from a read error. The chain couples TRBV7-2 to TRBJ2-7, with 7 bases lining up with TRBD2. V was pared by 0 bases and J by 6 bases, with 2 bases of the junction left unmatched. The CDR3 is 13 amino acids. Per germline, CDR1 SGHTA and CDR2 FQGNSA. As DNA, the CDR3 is TGTGCCAGCAGCTTAGCAGGGGAGGGCGAGCAGTACTGC. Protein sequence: CASSLAGEGEQYC.

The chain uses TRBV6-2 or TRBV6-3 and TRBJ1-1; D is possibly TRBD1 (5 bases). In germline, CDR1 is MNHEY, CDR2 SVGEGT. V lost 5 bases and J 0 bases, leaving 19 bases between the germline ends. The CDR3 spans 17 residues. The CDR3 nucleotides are TGTGCCAGCAGTGACCGCAGGGTTAGTAGGATGAACACTGAAGCTTTCTTT. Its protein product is CASSDRRVSRMNTEAFF.

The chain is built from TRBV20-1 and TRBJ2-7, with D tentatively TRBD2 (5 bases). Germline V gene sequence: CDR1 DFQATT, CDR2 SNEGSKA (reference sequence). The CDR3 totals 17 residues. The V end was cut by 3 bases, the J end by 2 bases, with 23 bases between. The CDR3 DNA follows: TGCAGTGCTAGTACGGTTTTAACGGCGGGTATAACCTACGAGCAGTACTTC. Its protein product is CSASTVLTAGITYEQYF.

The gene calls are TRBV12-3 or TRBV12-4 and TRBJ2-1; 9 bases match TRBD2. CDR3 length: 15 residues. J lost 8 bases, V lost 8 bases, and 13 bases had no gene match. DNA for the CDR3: TGTGCCAGCTGCTGCCGCGGGGGGGCGGTTGATGAGCAGTTCTTC. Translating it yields CASCCRGGAVDEQFF.

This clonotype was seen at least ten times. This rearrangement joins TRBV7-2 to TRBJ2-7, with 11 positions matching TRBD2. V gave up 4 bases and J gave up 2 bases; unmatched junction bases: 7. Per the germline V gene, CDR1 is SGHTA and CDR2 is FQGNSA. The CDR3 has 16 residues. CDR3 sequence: CASSSSTSGATYEQYF. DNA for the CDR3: TGTGCCAGCAGCTCGTCGACTAGCGGGGCTACCTACGAGCAGTACTTC.

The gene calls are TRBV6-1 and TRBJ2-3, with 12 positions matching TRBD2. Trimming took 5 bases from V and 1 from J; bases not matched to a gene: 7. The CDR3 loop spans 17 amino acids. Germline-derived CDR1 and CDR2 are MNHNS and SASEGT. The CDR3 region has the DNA TGTGCCAGCAGTTCCGCCCGGACTAGCGGGGGCACAGATACGCAGTATTTT. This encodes CASSSARTSGGTDTQYF.

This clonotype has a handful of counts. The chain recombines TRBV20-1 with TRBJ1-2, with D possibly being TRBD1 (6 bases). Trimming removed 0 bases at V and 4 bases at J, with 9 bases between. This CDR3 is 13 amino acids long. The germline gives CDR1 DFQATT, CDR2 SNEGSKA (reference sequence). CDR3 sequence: CSARERQVYGYTF. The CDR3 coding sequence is TGCAGTGCTAGAGAACGACAGGTCTATGGCTACACCTTC.

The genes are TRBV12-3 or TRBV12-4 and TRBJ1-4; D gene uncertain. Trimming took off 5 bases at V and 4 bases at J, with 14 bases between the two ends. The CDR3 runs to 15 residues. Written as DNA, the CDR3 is TGTGCCAGCAGTCCGACCCGGAGCCATAATGAAAAACTGTTTTTT. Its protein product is CASSPTRSHNEKLFF.

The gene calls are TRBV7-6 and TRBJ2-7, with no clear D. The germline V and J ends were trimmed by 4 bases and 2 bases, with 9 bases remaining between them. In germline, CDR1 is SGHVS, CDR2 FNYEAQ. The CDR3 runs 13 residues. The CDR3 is CASSYKDTYEQYF. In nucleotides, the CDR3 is TGTGCCAGCAGCTATAAAGACACCTACGAGCAGTACTTC.

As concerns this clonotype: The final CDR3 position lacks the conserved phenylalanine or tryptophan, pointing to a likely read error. The DNA of the CDR3 is TGCGCCAGCAGCCAAGATCGGGTGAACACTGAAGCTTTCTTG. Translation: CASSQDRVNTEAFL. The chain has TRBV4-3 and TRBJ1-1; D gene uncertain. The V end lost 0 bases, the J end lost 0 bases, and 5 bases lay between the germline ends. Germline CDR1 LGHNA, CDR2 YSLEER. This CDR3 has 14 amino acids.

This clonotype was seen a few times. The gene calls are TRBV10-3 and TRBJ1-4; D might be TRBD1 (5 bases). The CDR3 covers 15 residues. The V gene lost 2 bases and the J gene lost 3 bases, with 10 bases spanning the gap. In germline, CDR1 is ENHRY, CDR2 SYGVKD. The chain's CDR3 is CAISEDQGANEKLFF. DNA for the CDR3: TGTGCCATCAGTGAGGACCAGGGAGCTAATGAAAAACTGTTTTTT.

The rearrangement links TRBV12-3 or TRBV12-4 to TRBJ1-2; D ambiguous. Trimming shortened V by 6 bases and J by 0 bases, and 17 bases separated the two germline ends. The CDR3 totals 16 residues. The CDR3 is CASSSTIIGSNYGYTF. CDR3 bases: TGTGCCAGCAGCTCAACTATTATCGGTTCTAACTATGGCTACACCTTC.